The next 27 T cell receptor beta chains were all read from a single sample in a study of cytomegalovirus exposure and HLA in healthy donors (dated by TCRdb to the late 2010s). The library was generated by the immunoSEQ multiplex PCR assay. The clones in this table, taken by TCRdb from immuneACCESS, are in-frame only. Not every clone is retained; where verified, under half of the shortfall comes from an unresolved V gene, and the cause of the rest is unknown. The sample table contains approximately 260,000 clones; only one count was recorded for 86% of them. 0.95% to 1.5% of the sample goes to the ten largest clones. Sequenced: PBMCs. The source is a woman between 25 and 40 years old in good health and CMV-seropositive.

This chain joins TRBV7-3 and TRBJ2-2; 9 positions agree with TRBD2. V lost 4 bases to trimming and J lost 4 bases; unmatched junction nucleotides: 13. Germline CDR1 SGHTA, CDR2 FQGTGA. The CDR3 sequence is 18 residues long. CDR3: CASSSQGLAPTSTGELFF. The CDR3 DNA sequence: TGTGCCAGCAGCTCCCAAGGACTAGCGCCTACGAGCACCGGGGAGCTGTTTTTT.

The genes are TRBV11-1 and TRBJ1-4; D is possibly TRBD1 (6 bases). This CDR3 spans 12 amino acids. V lost 4 bases to trimming and J lost 15 bases, with 15 bases between them. Per the germline V gene, CDR1 is SGHAT and CDR2 is FQDESV (reference sequence). The CDR3 nucleotides read TGTGCCAGCAGCTCAACAGGGCCGACCTTGTTTTTT. It codes for CASSSTGPTLFF.

The rearrangement links TRBV27 to TRBJ2-1; 13 bases fit TRBD2. Germline assignment: CDR1 MNHEY and CDR2 SMNVEV (reference sequence). This CDR3 comprises 16 residues. The V and J ends lost 4 bases and 9 bases, in that order; junction bases with no gene match: 9. This CDR3 reads CASSSKLAGGTGEQFF. In DNA form, the CDR3 reads TGTGCCAGCAGTTCCAAACTAGCGGGAGGGACGGGTGAGCAGTTCTTC.

V is TRBV6-6 and J is TRBJ2-2; 7 bases map to TRBD1. The CDR3 is 15 residues long. Germline V gene lookup returns CDR1 MNHNY and CDR2 SVGAGI (reference sequence). J was trimmed by 5 bases and V by 6 bases; bases with no gene match: 9. The chain's CDR3 is CASRSRQGGTGELFF. CDR3 DNA sequence: TGTGCCAGCAGAAGTAGACAGGGTGGGACCGGGGAGCTGTTTTTT.

The rearrangement uses TRBV10-3 and TRBJ2-7; weak D call: TRBD2 (6 bases). The length of the CDR3 is 13 residues. CDR1 is ENHRY, CDR2 SYGVKD, per germline. V was pared by 6 bases and J by 7 bases, with 16 bases between. CDR3 bases: TGTGCCATCAGCCCCTTTGAGGCGGGAGAGCAGTACTTC. Its translation: CAISPFEAGEQYF.

The chain joins TRBV29-1 to TRBJ2-5, with D perhaps matching TRBD2 (6 bases). The CDR3 is 13 amino acids. Germline CDR1 reads SQVTM; CDR2 reads ANQGSEA. Between the trimmed V and J ends, which lost 1 base and 2 bases, there was a span of 8 bases. As DNA, the CDR3 is TGCAGCGTTGAAGGACTAGTTCAAGAGACCCAGTACTTC. Translating it yields CSVEGLVQETQYF.

This chain uses TRBV7-8 with TRBJ1-2; TRBD1 aligns across 8 bases. CDR3 length: 16 amino acids. With V trimmed by 4 bases and J by 4 bases, 11 bases remained unmatched. Germline V gives CDR1 SGHVS, CDR2 FQNEAQ. CDR3: CASSSIPTGVVYGYTF. The CDR3 region has the DNA TGTGCCAGCAGCTCGATCCCGACAGGGGTGGTCTATGGCTACACCTTC.

V usage is TRBV5-4 and J usage is TRBJ1-1; 8 nucleotides line up with TRBD1. CDR1 is SGHNT, CDR2 YYREEE, per germline (reference sequence). The CDR3 loop spans 14 amino acids. The trim removed 3 bases at V and 1 base at J, leaving 2 bases unmatched. CDR3 in amino acids: CASSSGQGNTEAFF. The CDR3, as DNA: TGTGCCAGCAGCTCAGGACAGGGGAACACTGAAGCTTTCTTT. Supplemented by reference TRBV5-4 and TRBJ1-1, the full variable domain reads ETGVTQSPTHLIKTRGQQVTLRCSSQSGHNTVSWYQQALGQGPQFIFQYYREEENGRGNFPPRFSGLQFPNYSSELNVNALELDDSALYLCASSSGQGNTEAFFGQGTRLTVV.

The chain has TRBV29-1 and TRBJ2-3; TRBD2 agrees at 13 bases. Looked up from germline, CDR1 is SQVTM and CDR2 is ANQGSEA. The CDR3 consists of 15 residues. V gave up 4 bases and J gave up 4 bases; unmatched junction bases: 5. The CDR3 spells CSVGTSGSESDTQYF. The CDR3 region has the DNA TGCAGCGTTGGGACTAGCGGGAGTGAGTCAGATACGCAGTATTTT.

CDR3 coding DNA: TGTGCCAGCAGTTTATCACAGGGCCCCCACGAGCAGTACTTC. This translates into CASSLSQGPHEQYF. This chain uses TRBV27 with TRBJ2-7; D perhaps matches TRBD1 (6 bases). Looked up from germline, CDR1 is MNHEY and CDR2 is SMNVEV (reference sequence). This CDR3 comprises 14 residues. Between the trimmed V and J ends, which lost 0 bases and 5 bases, there was a span of 11 bases.

The J gene is TRBJ1-1, the V gene TRBV5-1, with D possibly being TRBD1 (6 bases). Germline assignment: CDR1 SGHRS and CDR2 YFSETQ. V lost 4 bases and J lost 1, with 11 bases in between. The CDR3 has 14 amino acids. DNA for the CDR3: TGCGCCAGCAGCGCAGGACAGTCGAACACTGAAGCTTTCTTT. This codes for CASSAGQSNTEAFF. The full variable domain, completed using reference TRBV5-1 and TRBJ1-1, is KAGVTQTPRYLIKTRGQQVTLSCSPISGHRSVSWYQQTPGQGLQFLFEYFSETQRNKGNFPGRFSGRQFSNSRSEMNVSTLELGDSALYLCASSAGQSNTEAFFGQGTRLTVV.

This clone was detected only a few times. The V call is TRBV28, the J call TRBJ2-7; TRBD2 might be the D (6 bases). The CDR3 consists of 13 residues. V gave up 2 bases and J gave up 7 bases, with 12 bases separating them. The germline gives CDR1 MDHEN, CDR2 SYDVKM. The DNA for the CDR3 is TGTGCCAGCAGTTTACCCCGGGGGAGAGAGCAGTACTTC. Its protein is CASSLPRGREQYF.

The chain joins TRBV19 to TRBJ2-3; D unclear. Germline V gene lookup returns CDR1 LNHDA and CDR2 SQIVND (reference sequence). Trimming pared 3 bases from V and 0 bases from J, leaving 10 bases between. This CDR3 has 15 residues. The CDR3 coding sequence is TGTGCCAGTAGTATGACGAGGAGTAGCACAGATACGCAGTATTTT. As protein: CASSMTRSSTDTQYF.

This chain joins TRBV6-6 and TRBJ1-4, with D perhaps matching TRBD1 (6 bases). The germline V gene has CDR1 MNHNY and CDR2 SVGAGI (reference sequence). The V and J ends lost 2 bases and 8 bases respectively, with 9 bases between them. The CDR3 totals 13 residues. As DNA, the CDR3 is TGTGCCAGCAGTTACACAGGGTGGGAAAAACTGTTTTTT. Encoded protein: CASSYTGWEKLFF.

As DNA, the CDR3 is TGTGCCAGTATAGCGGGGAACACCGGGGAGCTGTTTTTT. This encodes CASIAGNTGELFF. The chain uses TRBV19 and TRBJ2-2, with 7 bases fitting TRBD2. The CDR3 covers 13 residues. Per germline, CDR1 LNHDA and CDR2 SQIVND (reference sequence). V dropped 7 bases and J dropped 1; count of bases not matched to a gene: 0.

This rearrangement joins TRBV27 to TRBJ1-2; no clear D gene. The CDR3 has 13 amino acids. V was trimmed by 3 bases and J by 4 bases, leaving 9 bases between them. CDR1 and CDR2 from the germline V gene are MNHEY and SMNVEV (reference sequence). This CDR3 reads CASSFGQPYGYTF. The CDR3 DNA follows: TGTGCCAGCAGTTTTGGGCAGCCCTATGGCTACACCTTC.

V usage is TRBV19 and J usage is TRBJ2-5, with D maybe TRBD1 (6 bases). This CDR3 is 14 amino acids long. Germline V gives CDR1 LNHDA, CDR2 SQIVND (reference sequence). Trimming cost V 3 bases and J 5 bases, with 13 bases left between them. CDR3 in amino acids: CASSIGRGWETQYF. In nucleotides, the CDR3 is TGTGCCAGTAGTATCGGCAGGGGATGGGAGACCCAGTACTTC.

As DNA, the CDR3 is TGCGCCAGCACCTTCCGGGACCAGGGGACCTACGAGCAGTACTTC. It specifies CASTFRDQGTYEQYF. The J gene is TRBJ2-7, the V gene TRBV5-1, with D possibly being TRBD1 (6 bases). CDR3 length: 15 residues. Per germline, CDR1 SGHRS and CDR2 YFSETQ. Trimming cost V 6 bases and J 2 bases, with 18 bases left between them.

V gene TRBV28 combines with J gene TRBJ1-3; maybe TRBD1 (5 bases). There are 14 residues in the CDR3. Germline lookup yields CDR1 MDHEN and CDR2 SYDVKM. Between the trimmed V and J ends, which lost 2 bases and 6 bases, there was a span of 11 bases. For the CDR3, the DNA is TGTGCCAGCAGTTTAGGGGCCGAAGAAAACACCATATATTTT. Translation: CASSLGAEENTIYF.

V gene TRBV25-1 combines with J gene TRBJ1-2; no clear D. The ends were cut back, 6 bases at V and 4 bases at J, with 6 bases in the middle. CDR3 length: 11 amino acids. Germline V CDR1 and CDR2: MGHDK, SYGVNS. The CDR3 sequence is CASRTFYGYTF. The DNA for the CDR3 is TGTGCCAGCAGGACATTCTATGGCTACACCTTC.

V gene TRBV4-1 combines with J gene TRBJ2-7; 9 nucleotides line up with TRBD1. With V trimmed by 2 bases and J by 3 bases, 8 bases remained unmatched. Germline V lookup: CDR1 MGHRA, CDR2 YSYEKL. The CDR3 is 16 amino acids. The CDR3 loop is CASSQSTGTGLYEQYF. CDR3 sequence (DNA): TGCGCCAGCAGCCAATCCACCGGGACAGGGCTCTACGAGCAGTACTTC.

The chain links TRBV2 to TRBJ2-5; perhaps TRBD1 as D (6 bases). CDR1 and CDR2 from the germline V gene are SNHLY and FYNNEI. CDR3 size: 12 residues. The ends were cut back, 9 bases at V and 1 base at J, with 9 bases in the middle. CDR3 nucleotides: TGTGCCAGTGGACAGACCCAAGAGACCCAGTACTTC. This gives the protein CASGQTQETQYF.

The CDR3 region is CASSGPGTGGYEQYF. The CDR3 nucleotides read TGTGCCAGCAGCGGCCCCGGGACAGGGGGTTACGAGCAGTACTTC. This sequence joins TRBV7-8 and TRBJ2-7; 11 bases map to TRBD1. This CDR3 spans 15 amino acids. V lost 5 bases to trimming and J lost 4 bases; unmatched junction nucleotides: 7. CDR1 SGHVS and CDR2 FQNEAQ come from the germline V gene.

The chain joins TRBV11-3 to TRBJ1-2, with 10 bases matching TRBD1. Germline CDR1 reads SGHNT; CDR2 reads YENEEA. The junction had 8 bases not matched to a gene; V was cut back by 5 bases and J by 2 bases. This CDR3 is 16 amino acids long. The CDR3 sequence is CASSPTLTGGNYGYTF. The CDR3 nucleotides read TGTGCCAGCAGCCCAACCTTGACAGGGGGCAACTATGGCTACACCTTC. Full variable domain (remainder filled in from reference TRBV11-3 and TRBJ1-2): EAGVVQSPRYKIIEKKQPVAFWCNPISGHNTLYWYLQNLGQGPELLIRYENEEAVDDSQLPKDRFSAERLKGVDSTLKIQPAELGDSAVYLCASSPTLTGGNYGYTFGSGTRLTVV.

In this sample, this clone turned up a few times. The V call is TRBV13, the J call TRBJ2-7; D is perhaps TRBD2 (5 bases). V shed 3 bases and J shed 7 bases, with 13 bases lying between them. The CDR3 sequence is 13 residues long. Germline CDR1 PRHDT, CDR2 FYEKMQ (reference sequence). CDR3 protein: CASSFEGLREQYF. Here the CDR3 DNA reads TGTGCCAGCAGCTTTGAGGGCCTGAGGGAGCAGTACTTC.

The genes are TRBV7-9 and TRBJ2-7; 8 bases map to TRBD2. V was pared by 8 bases and J by 7 bases, with 10 bases of the junction left unmatched. This CDR3 comprises 13 residues. Germline V gives CDR1 SEHNR, CDR2 FQNEAQ (reference sequence). In DNA, the CDR3 is TGTGCCAGCGGGACCGGGAGGGCGGGGGAGCAGTACTTC. It codes for CASGTGRAGEQYF. Supplemented by reference TRBV7-9 and TRBJ2-7, the full variable domain reads DTGVSQNPRHKITKRGQNVTFRCDPISEHNRLYWYRQTLGQGPEFLTYFQNEAQLEKSRLLSDRFSAERPKGSFSTLEIQRTEQGDSAMYLCASGTGRAGEQYFGPGTRLTVT.

In regard to this clone: The same CDR3 can be traced to other DNA sequences in this sample. V and J are TRBV11-3 and TRBJ2-5; 7 nucleotides match TRBD1. The V gene end was trimmed by 5 bases and the J gene end by 1 base; junction bases not matched to a gene: 7. CDR3 length: 15 amino acids. Germline V gives CDR1 SGHNT, CDR2 YENEEA. CDR3 in amino acids: CASSPGTESQETQYF. CDR3 nucleotide sequence: TGTGCCAGCAGCCCCGGGACAGAGTCCCAAGAGACCCAGTACTTC. The variable domain in full, with the rest retrieved from reference TRBV11-3 and TRBJ2-5, is EAGVVQSPRYKIIEKKQPVAFWCNPISGHNTLYWYLQNLGQGPELLIRYENEEAVDDSQLPKDRFSAERLKGVDSTLKIQPAELGDSAVYLCASSPGTESQETQYFGPGTRLLVL.